This T cell receptor (beta chain) was sequenced for a study of blood T cells in healthy people across ages. Using a J-beta primer mix together with a sample-barcoded 5' primer, a second PCR was run for about 6 to 12 cycles. Every single cDNA molecule received a tag from a template-switch adaptor with 12 random nucleotides. TCRdb redid the calling of the 5' RACE reads with MiXCR, one entry per CDR3 protein. Here the sample spans approximately 700,000 distinct CDR3 sequences, approximately 29% being singletons. Trimming took 2 bases from V and 5 from J, leaving 7 bases between them. CDR3 size: 13 residues. Points from the study as a whole: A strong correlation between TCR beta diversity and naive T cell percentage was seen. Measured against age, TCR beta diversity per million T cells decreased in a roughly linear manner.

This clonotype was seen ten or more times. Antigen: not known. The V gene is TRBV12-3 or TRBV12-4, the J gene TRBJ2-1; D remains ambiguous. This receptor was obtained from a woman of 80 years or more in good health. The sequenced sample consisted of blood. CDR3 nucleotide sequence: TGTGCCAGCAGTTTATCGCTGGACAATGAGCAGTTCTTC. It translates to CASSLSLDNEQFF.